The T cell receptor beta chain under discussion was sequenced for a study of shared T cell receptors in the human thymus. With regard to this clone: Other DNA sequences of this sample code for an identical CDR3.

V was shortened by 4 bases and J by 7 bases, with 10 bases between the two germline ends. CDR1 is MDHEN and CDR2 is SYDVKM in the germline V gene. This CDR3 spans 13 amino acids. TCRdb's copy holds only in-frame clones and misses some; the assay was immunoSEQ multiplex PCR. The sample lists more than 300,000 clones; 85% to 95% were seen once. This TCR derives from a human donor. Sequencing was performed on thymocytes. V usage is TRBV28 and J usage is TRBJ1-4; possibly TRBD1 for D (5 bases). The CDR3 DNA sequence: TGTGCCAGCAGTTCGGGGGGACGTGAAAAACTGTTTTTT. Protein: CASSSGGREKLFF.